This TCR beta chain was found in a study of shared clonotypes between healthy human individuals (dated by TCRdb to 2018 to 2020). Notes on the research overall: A couple of women and a few men aged 18 to 49 years were included in the cohort. For each donor, CD4 naive and CD4 memory were each run on three plates, CD8 naive on two plates, and CD8 memory on one plate. Leukapheresis yielded between about 0.85 and 10 billion PBMCs per donor. To increase sequencing depth and limit assay-specific biases, different laboratories used diverse techniques to prepare libraries and sequence TCR repertoires. To estimate repertoire size and how much clonotypes are shared between individuals, the study performed deep sequencing of blood TCR repertoires from five healthy adults. Summary of the overall study and its limitations: Across a handful of donors, approximately 5% of naive CD4, approximately 3.5% of naive CD8, 2.3% of memory CD4, and 0.3% to 0.45% of memory CD8 clonotypes were shared. Even with the large sequencing depth, rarefaction of the sorted-subset datasets indicated that sequencing was incomplete. The small number of donors limited the genetic and exposure-history diversity represented. Based on pairwise subsampling, the degree of clonotype sharing among donors was expected to be affected by sequencing depth. Naive subsets generally had larger estimated clonotype richness than memory subsets. Sampling was limited to blood, and TCR repertoires in tissue likely differ from TCR repertoires in blood. Higher generation probabilities were observed for clonotypes shared by all four sorted-subset donors than for non-shared clonotypes.

TCR CDR3 regions were amplified from genomic DNA by multiplex PCR using the deep immunoSEQ assay. Genomic DNA extracted from each cell subset was distributed evenly over all wells of several immunoSEQ 96-well plates, and each plate served as one replicate. For sorted subsets, 150 to 250 ng of genomic DNA, equivalent to 30,000 or so T cell genomes, went into each replicate PCR. The purified libraries were quantified using a Qubit 3.0 fluorometer, sized with a Bioanalyzer 2100, and then quantified again using the KAPA Library Quantification kit. Each immunoSEQ 96-well plate was sequenced on its own single-read 150-cycle Illumina NextSeq 550 flow cell. The authors' analysis ran thus. The immunoSEQ output contained only junctional sequences without quality scores, so filtering could not match that applied to full-length reads. To assign V/J genes and CDR3, sequences were annotated against IMGT germline references using PyIR, a Python wrapper for IgBLAST v1.9. Any read was removed if the V/J assignment was weak (E-value above 1e-6), the CDR3 was missing, or the read contained stop codons, out-of-frame junctions, or ambiguous translated residues. V3J clonotypes were defined as sequences sharing an identical inferred V gene, J gene, and CDR3 amino acid sequence. Percentage overlap between repertoires was calculated by dividing the number of shared unique clonotypes by the size of the smaller repertoire. RTK rarefaction, the Chao1 estimator, and Recon v2.1 estimates of unobserved clonotypes were used to assess repertoire richness. Generation probabilities for all TCRbeta clonotypes obtained by the gDNA method from several donors were computed using OLGA. TCRdb carries this immuneACCESS record with in-frame sequences only. Its versions omit some clonotypes, under half of them owing to an unresolved V gene in the studies checked, with the rest unexplained. That table supplies the V and J calls and clone size; D and trimming were determined from the DNA. Counted in this sample were around 2,100,000 clones; about 95% of them appeared once. The ten largest clones capture under 1.5% of the sample.

CD8 naive samples consisted of CD45RO-negative cells that were positively selected for CCR7, yielding a CD45RA+CCR7+ population without TemRA cells. The donors were healthy, HIV-negative adults who had no recently reported acute infections or vaccinations. Every donor was a Caucasian adult living in Nashville, Tennessee, USA. Blood was obtained by leukapheresis, after which PBMCs were separated by Ficoll-Histopaque density gradient centrifugation and cryopreserved in liquid nitrogen vapor phase. Analytical flow cytometry was used to check the purity and quantity of every magnetically sorted T cell population. Each sorted fraction had its genomic DNA isolated and then quantified by UV absorbance on a Nanodrop 2000c. Remarks on this clone: This receptor's antigen is unknown. No clone much larger than this one lies a single base away; base qualities are absent.

Sequenced input: naive CD8+ T cells sorted from blood. Explained via the paper, the cell subset or site label denotes: CD45RA+CCR7+. The TCR sequence derives from a man aged 18-30 years in good health.

The CDR3 loop reads CASSSPEQAHEQYF. The DNA sequence is TGTGCCAGCAGTTCCCCAGAACAGGCACACGAGCAGTACTTC. The chain is made from TRBV27 and TRBJ2-7; a weak D assignment points to TRBD1 (5 bases agree). The CDR3 starts with the cysteine, ends with the phenylalanine, and has 14 residues. Only the CDR3 DNA stays, 42 bases, in frame from base 1. The V end loses 4 bases and the J end loses 5 bases, and a stretch of 15 bases separates them. The germline V gene (reference sequence) yields MNHEY for CDR1 and SMNVEV for CDR2.